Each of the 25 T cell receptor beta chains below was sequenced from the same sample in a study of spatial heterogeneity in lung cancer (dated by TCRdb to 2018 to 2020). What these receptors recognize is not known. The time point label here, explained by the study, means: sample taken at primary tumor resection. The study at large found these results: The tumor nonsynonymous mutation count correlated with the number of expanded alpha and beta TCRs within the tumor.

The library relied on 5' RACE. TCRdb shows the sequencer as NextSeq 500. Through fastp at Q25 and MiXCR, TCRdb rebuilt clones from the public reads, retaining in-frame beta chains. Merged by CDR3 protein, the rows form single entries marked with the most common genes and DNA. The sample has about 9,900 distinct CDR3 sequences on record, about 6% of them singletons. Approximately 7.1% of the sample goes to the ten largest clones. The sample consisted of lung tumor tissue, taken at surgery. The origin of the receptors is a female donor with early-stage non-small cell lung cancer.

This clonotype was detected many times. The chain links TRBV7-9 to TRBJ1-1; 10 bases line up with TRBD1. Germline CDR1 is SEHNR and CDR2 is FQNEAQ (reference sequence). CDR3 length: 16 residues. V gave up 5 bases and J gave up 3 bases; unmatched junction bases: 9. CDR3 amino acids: CASSMGDRGFYTEAFF. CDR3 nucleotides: TGTGCCAGCAGCATGGGGGACAGGGGTTTTTACACTGAAGCTTTCTTT.

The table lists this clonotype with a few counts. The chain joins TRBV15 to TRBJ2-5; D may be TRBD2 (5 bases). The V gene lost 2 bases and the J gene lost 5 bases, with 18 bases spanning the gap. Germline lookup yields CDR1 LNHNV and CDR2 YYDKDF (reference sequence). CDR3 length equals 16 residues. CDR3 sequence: CATSRPNTFREETQYF. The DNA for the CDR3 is TGTGCCACCAGCAGACCCAATACGTTTAGGGAGGAGACCCAGTACTTC. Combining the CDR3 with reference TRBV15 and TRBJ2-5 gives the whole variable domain DAMVIQNPRYQVTQFGKPVTLSCSQTLNHNVMYWYQQKSSQAPKLLFHYYDKDFNNEADTPDNFQSRRPNTSFCFLDIRSPGLGDTAMYLCATSRPNTFREETQYFGPGTRLLVL.

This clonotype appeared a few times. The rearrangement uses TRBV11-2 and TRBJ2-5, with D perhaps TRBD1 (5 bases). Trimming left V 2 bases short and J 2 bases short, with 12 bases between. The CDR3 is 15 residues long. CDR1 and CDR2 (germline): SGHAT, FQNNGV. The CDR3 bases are TGTGCCAGCAGCTTATCTTGGACATTTCAAGAGACCCAGTACTTC. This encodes CASSLSWTFQETQYF.

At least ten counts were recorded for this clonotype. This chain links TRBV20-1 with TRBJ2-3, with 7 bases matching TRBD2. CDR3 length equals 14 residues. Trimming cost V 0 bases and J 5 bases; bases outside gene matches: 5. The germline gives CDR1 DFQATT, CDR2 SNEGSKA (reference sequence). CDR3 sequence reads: CSARDPAGKDTQYF. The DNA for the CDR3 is TGCAGTGCTAGAGATCCAGCGGGAAAAGATACGCAGTATTTT.

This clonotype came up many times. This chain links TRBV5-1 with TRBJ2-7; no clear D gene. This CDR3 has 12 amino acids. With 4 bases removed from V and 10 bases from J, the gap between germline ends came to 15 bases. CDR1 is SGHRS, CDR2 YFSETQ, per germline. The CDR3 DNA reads TGCGCCAGCAGCGAGATAGAGGCATCTCAGTACGTC. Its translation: CASSEIEASQYV.

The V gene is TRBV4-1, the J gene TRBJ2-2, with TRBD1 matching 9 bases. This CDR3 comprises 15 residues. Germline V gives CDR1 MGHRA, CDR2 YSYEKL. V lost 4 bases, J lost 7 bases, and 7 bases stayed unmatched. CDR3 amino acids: CASSPGQGRVGELFF. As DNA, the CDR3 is TGCGCCAGCAGCCCTGGACAGGGGCGTGTCGGGGAGCTGTTTTTT.

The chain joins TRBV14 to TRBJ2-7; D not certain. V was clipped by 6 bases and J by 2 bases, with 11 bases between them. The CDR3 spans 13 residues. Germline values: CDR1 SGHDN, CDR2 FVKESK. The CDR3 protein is CASRPNGTYEQYF. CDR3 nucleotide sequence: TGTGCCAGCAGACCAAACGGAACCTACGAGCAGTACTTC.

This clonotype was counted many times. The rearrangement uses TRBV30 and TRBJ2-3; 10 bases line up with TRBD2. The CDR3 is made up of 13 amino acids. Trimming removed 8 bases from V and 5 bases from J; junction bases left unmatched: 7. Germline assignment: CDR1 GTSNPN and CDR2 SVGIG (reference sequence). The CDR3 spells CAHTSGNGDTQYF. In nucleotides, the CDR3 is TGTGCCCATACTAGCGGGAATGGAGATACGCAGTATTTT.

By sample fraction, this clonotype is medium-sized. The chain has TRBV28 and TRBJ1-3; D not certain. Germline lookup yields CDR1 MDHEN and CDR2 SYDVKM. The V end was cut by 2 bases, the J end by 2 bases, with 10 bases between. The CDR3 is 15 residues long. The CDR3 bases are TGTGCCAGCAGTTTAGGATTAATCGCTGGAAACACCATATATTTT. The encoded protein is CASSLGLIAGNTIYF. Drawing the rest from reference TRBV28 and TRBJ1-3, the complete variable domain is DVKVTQSSRYLVKRTGEKVFLECVQDMDHENMFWYRQDPGLGLRLIYFSYDVKMKEKGDIPEGYSVSREKKERFSLILESASTNQTSMYLCASSLGLIAGNTIYFGEGSWLTVV.

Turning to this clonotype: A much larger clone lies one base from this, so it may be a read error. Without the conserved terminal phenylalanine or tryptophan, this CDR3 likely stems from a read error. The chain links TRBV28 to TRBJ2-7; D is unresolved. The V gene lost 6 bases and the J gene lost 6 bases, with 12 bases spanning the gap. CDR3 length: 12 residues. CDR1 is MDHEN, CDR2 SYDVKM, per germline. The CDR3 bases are TGTGCCAGCAGCACGACTTCTATCGAGCAGTACTCC. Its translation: CASSTTSIEQYS.

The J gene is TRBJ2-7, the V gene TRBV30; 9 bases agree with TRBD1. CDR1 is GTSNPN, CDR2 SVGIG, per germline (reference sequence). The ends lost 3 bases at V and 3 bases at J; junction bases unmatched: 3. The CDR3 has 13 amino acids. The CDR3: CAWSLTGGYEQYF. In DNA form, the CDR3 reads TGTGCCTGGAGCTTGACAGGGGGCTACGAGCAGTACTTC.

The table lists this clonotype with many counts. The DNA of the CDR3 is TGTGCCAGCAGCTTGGCCGTCAGAAATCAGCCCCAGCATTTT. This sequence encodes CASSLAVRNQPQHF. J is TRBJ1-5 and V is TRBV5-5; D is uncertain. The CDR3 loop spans 14 amino acids. Germline lookup yields CDR1 SGHKS and CDR2 YYEKEE (reference sequence). Trimming stripped 0 bases from V and 4 bases from J, with 8 bases between.

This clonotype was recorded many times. CDR3 loop: CASSPTGTGAGNTIYF. CDR3 coding DNA: TGTGCCAGCTCACCTACGGGGACCGGAGCTGGAAACACCATATATTTT. J is TRBJ1-3 and V is TRBV18; TRBD1 is a possible D gene (5 bases). V lost 3 bases and J 2 bases, leaving 14 bases between the germline ends. Germline CDR1 reads KGHSH; CDR2 reads LQKENI. The CDR3 is 16 amino acids.

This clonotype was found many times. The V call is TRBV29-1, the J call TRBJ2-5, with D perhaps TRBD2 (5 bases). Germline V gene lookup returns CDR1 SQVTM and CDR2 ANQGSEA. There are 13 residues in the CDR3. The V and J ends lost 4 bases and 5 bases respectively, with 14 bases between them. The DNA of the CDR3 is TGCAGCGTTGGAGAGGGCGGAAGTGAGACCCAGTACTTC. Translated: CSVGEGGSETQYF.

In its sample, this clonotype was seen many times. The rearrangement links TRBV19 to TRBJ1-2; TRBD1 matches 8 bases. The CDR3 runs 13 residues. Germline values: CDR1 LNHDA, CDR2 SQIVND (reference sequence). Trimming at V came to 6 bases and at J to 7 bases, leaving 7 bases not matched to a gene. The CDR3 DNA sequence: TGTGCCAGTAGCCCGACAGGGGTGGTTGGCTACACCTTC. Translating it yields CASSPTGVVGYTF. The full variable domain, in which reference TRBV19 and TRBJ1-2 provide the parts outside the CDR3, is DGGITQSPKYLFRKEGQNVTLSCEQNLNHDAMYWYRQDPGQGLRLIYYSQIVNDFQKGDIAEGYSVSREKKESFPLTVTSAQKNPTAFYLCASSPTGVVGYTFGSGTRLTVV.

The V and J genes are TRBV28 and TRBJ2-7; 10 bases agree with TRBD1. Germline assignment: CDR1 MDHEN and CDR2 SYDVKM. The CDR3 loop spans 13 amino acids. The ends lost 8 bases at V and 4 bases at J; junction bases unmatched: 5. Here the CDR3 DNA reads TGTGCCAGCGACAGGGGGCATGGGTACGAGCAGTACTTC. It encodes CASDRGHGYEQYF.

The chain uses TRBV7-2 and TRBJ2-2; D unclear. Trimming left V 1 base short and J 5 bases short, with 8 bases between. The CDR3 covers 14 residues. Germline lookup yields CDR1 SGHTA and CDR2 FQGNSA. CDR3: CASSLGVGTGELFF. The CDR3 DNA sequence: TGTGCCAGCAGCTTAGGCGTAGGGACCGGGGAGCTGTTTTTT. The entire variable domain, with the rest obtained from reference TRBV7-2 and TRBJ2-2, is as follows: GAGVSQSPSNKVTEKGKDVELRCDPISGHTALYWYRQSLGQGLEFLIYFQGNSAPDKSGLPSDRFSAERTGGSVSTLTIQRTQQEDSAVYLCASSLGVGTGELFFGEGSRLTVL.

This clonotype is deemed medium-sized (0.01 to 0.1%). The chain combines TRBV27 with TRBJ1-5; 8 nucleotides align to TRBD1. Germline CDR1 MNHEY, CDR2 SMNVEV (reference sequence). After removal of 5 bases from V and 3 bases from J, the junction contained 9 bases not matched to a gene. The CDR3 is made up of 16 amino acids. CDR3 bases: TGTGCCAGCAGTCCCCGGACAGGGATAGTCAATCAGCCCCAGCATTTT. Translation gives CASSPRTGIVNQPQHF.

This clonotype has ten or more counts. CDR3 nucleotide sequence: TGTGCCAGCAGCACATACCTCAGGGGAGACACTGAAGCTTTCTTT. Its translation: CASSTYLRGDTEAFF. V usage is TRBV11-2 and J usage is TRBJ1-1; the D gene is possibly TRBD1 (6 bases). The CDR3 length is 15 residues. In germline, CDR1 is SGHAT, CDR2 FQNNGV. The V gene lost 5 bases and the J gene lost 3 bases, with 16 bases spanning the gap.

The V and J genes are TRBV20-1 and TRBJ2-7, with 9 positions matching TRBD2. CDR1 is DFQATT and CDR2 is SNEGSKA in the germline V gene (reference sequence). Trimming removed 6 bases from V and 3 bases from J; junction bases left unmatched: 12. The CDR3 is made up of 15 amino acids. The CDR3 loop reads CSASPSAGGIYEQYF. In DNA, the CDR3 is TGCAGTGCCAGCCCCAGCGCGGGAGGGATCTACGAGCAGTACTTC.

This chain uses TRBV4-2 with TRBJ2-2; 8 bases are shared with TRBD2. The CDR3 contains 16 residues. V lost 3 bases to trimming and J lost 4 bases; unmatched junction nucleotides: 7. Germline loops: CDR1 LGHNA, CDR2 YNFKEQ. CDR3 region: CASSHYSGTSTGELFF. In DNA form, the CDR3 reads TGTGCCAGCAGCCACTACTCCGGGACTAGCACCGGGGAGCTGTTTTTT.

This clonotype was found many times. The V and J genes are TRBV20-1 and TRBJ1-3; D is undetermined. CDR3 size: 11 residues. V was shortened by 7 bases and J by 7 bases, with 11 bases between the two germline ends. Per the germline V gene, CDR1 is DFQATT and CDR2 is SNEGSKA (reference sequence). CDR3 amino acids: CSVGLRNTIYF. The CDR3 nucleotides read TGCAGTGTAGGGCTTCGTAACACCATATATTTT.

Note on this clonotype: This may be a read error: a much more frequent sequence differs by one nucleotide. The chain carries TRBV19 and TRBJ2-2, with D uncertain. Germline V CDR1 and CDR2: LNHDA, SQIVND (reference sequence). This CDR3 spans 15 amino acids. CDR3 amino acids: CVSSIGSTNTGELFF. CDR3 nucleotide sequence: TGTGTCAGTAGTATCGGCAGCACGAACACCGGGGAGCTGTTTTTT.

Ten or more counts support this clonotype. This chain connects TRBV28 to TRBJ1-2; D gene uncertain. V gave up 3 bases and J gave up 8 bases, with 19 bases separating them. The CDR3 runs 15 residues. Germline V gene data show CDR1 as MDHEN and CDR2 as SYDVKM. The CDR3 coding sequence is TGTGCCAGCAGTTTGGGCCCCGGGATGCCCCTCGGCTACACCTTC. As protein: CASSLGPGMPLGYTF.

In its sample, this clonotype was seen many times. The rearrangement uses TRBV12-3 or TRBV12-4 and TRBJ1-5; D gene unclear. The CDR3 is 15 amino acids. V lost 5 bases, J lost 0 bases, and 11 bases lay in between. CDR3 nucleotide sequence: TGTGCCAGCAGTCCTTTTGGGAATAGCAATCAGCCCCAGCATTTT. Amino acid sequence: CASSPFGNSNQPQHF.